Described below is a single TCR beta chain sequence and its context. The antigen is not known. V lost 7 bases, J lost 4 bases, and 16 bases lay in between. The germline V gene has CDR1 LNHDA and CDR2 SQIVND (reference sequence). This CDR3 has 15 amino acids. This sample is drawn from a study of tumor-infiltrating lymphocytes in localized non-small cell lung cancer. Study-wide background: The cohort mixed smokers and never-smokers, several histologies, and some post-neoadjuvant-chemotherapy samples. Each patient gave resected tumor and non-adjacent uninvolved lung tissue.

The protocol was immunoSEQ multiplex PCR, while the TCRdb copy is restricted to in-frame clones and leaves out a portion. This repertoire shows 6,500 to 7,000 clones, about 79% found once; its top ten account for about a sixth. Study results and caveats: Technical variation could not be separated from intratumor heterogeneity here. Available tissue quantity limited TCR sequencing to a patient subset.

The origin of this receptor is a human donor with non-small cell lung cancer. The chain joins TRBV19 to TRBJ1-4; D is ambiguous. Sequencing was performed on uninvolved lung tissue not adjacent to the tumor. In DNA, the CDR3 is TGTGCCAGTATCACCCGGGGAGGACTTAATGAAAAACTGTTTTTT. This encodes CASITRGGLNEKLFF.